These 4 T cell receptor beta chains were sequenced from one sample in a study of cytomegalovirus exposure and HLA in healthy donors. Researchers ran the PCR with 60 Vbeta and 13 Jbeta primers. Here immunoSEQ multiplex PCR was the method, and the copy in TCRdb shows in-frame clones only, minus some. Of roughly 200,000 clones listed, 77% are singletons. Sequencing was carried out using PBMCs. The receptors shown here come from a woman in her fifties or sixties in good health and CMV-seropositive.

The chain links TRBV4-1 to TRBJ2-7, with a weak D call TRBD1 (6 bases). CDR1 and CDR2 (germline): MGHRA, YSYEKL. The CDR3 extends over 13 amino acids. With 0 bases removed from V and 3 bases from J, the gap between germline ends came to 6 bases. The CDR3 loop reads CASSQEQGYEQYF. Written as DNA, the CDR3 is TGCGCCAGCAGCCAAGAACAGGGCTACGAGCAGTACTTC.

For the CDR3, the DNA is TGTGCCAGTAGCCTAGCGGACAGCTCCTACAATGAGCAGTTCTTC. This translates into CASSLADSSYNEQFF. This sequence joins TRBV19 and TRBJ2-1, with D possibly TRBD2 on 7 matching bases. This CDR3 comprises 15 residues. Germline V gives CDR1 LNHDA, CDR2 SQIVND (reference sequence). V lost 6 bases, J lost 0 bases, and 12 bases lay in between.

V is TRBV14 and J is TRBJ2-2, with D hard to call. The CDR3 contains 16 residues. Germline CDR1 and CDR2: SGHDN and FVKESK. Trimming removed 4 bases from V and 0 bases from J, with 12 bases in between. The CDR3 loop is CASSPWAAANTGELFF. CDR3 nucleotides: TGTGCCAGCAGCCCTTGGGCAGCCGCGAACACCGGGGAGCTGTTTTTT. Looking up the rest from reference TRBV14 and TRBJ2-2 gives the full variable domain: EAGVTQFPSHSVIEKGQTVTLRCDPISGHDNLYWYRRVMGKEIKFLLHFVKESKQDESGMPNNRFLAERTGGTYSTLKVQPAELEDSGVYFCASSPWAAANTGELFFGEGSRLTVL.

This clone was observed a single time. The chain is built from TRBV18 and TRBJ2-7; 10 bases agree with TRBD2. The length of the CDR3 is 17 residues. Unmatched junction bases numbered 6, after V lost 0 bases and J lost 1 base. CDR1 KGHSH and CDR2 LQKENI come from the germline V gene. The CDR3: CASSPPVPSGGSYEQYF. CDR3 in DNA: TGTGCCAGCTCACCACCGGTACCTAGCGGGGGATCCTACGAGCAGTACTTC.